The entry below describes one T cell receptor (beta chain). The CDR3 has 16 amino acids. Germline loops: CDR1 KGHSH, CDR2 LQKENI. The V end lost 5 bases, the J end lost 0 bases, and 14 bases lay between the germline ends. Original processing methods: By means of reference gene primer amplification, nucleated cell counts were estimated. Sequencing was performed with immunoSEQ multiplex PCR; in TCRdb, only in-frame clones are kept and a portion is missing. The D gene and trimming were derived from the DNA, and the V and J assignments and clone size from that table. The profile covers more than 120,000 clones, with roughly 89% appearing a single time and approximately 0.95% taken by the ten largest. The data belong to a study of blood T cell repertoires in COVID-19.

The sample was peripheral blood. The chain combines TRBV18 with TRBJ2-1, with TRBD2 as a possible D gene (6 bases). This receptor was taken from a woman aged 50 to 60 with acute or convalescent COVID-19. This chain's CDR3 is CASSLLAPSSYNEQFF. In nucleotides, the CDR3 is TGTGCCAGCTCATTACTAGCTCCTAGCTCCTACAATGAGCAGTTCTTC. The variable domain in full, completed from reference TRBV18 and TRBJ2-1, reads NAGVMQNPRHLVRRRGQEARLRCSPMKGHSHVYWYRQLPEEGLKFMVYLQKENIIDESGMPKERFSAEFPKEGPSILRIQQVVRGDSAAYFCASSLLAPSSYNEQFFGPGTRLTVL.